This TCR beta chain was sequenced during a study of identical twins. Using its own MiXCR run on the 5' RACE reads, TCRdb lists one record per CDR3 protein. The table lists over 200,000 distinct CDR3 sequences, roughly 10% of them singletons. Trimming cost V 6 bases and J 5 bases; bases outside gene matches: 12. The length of the CDR3 is 17 residues. The germline CDR1 and CDR2 sequences are SQVTM and ANQGSEA. This clonotype came up a few times. The material sequenced was memory T cells sorted from blood. The sequence derives from a man in his fifties or sixties in good health. This sequence joins TRBV29-1 and TRBJ2-3, with TRBD2 identical over 15 bases. The CDR3 loop reads CSVRGRTSGGAKDTQYF. CDR3 nucleotide sequence: TGCAGCGTCAGGGGGCGGACTAGCGGGGGGGCAAAAGATACGCAGTATTTT.